Listed here is a single T cell receptor beta chain. The CDR3 covers 15 residues. The V and J ends lost 2 bases and 4 bases respectively, with 14 bases between them. CDR1 is SGDLS and CDR2 is YYNGEE in the germline V gene. The data stem from a study of blood T cell repertoires in COVID-19. As for the study in general: Donors in the United States, Italy and Spain gave samples during acute or convalescent COVID-19. PBMCs, B-cell-depleted T cells, or T cells were the source of the cDNA or gDNA that made up the material.

In the authors' methods: Amplification of reference gene primers provided the estimated nucleated cell counts. Using immunoSEQ multiplex PCR, the repertoire was profiled, and TCRdb retains in-frame clones only, with some absent. That table gives V, J and clone size, and the DNA gave D and trimming. The sample holds about 59,000 clones; 75% to 85% are singletons and the top ten take more than 5.5%. This sequence joins TRBV9 and TRBJ2-3, with D possibly TRBD1 on 6 matching bases. The TCR was taken from a man aged 60 to 69 with acute or convalescent COVID-19. Sequencing was performed on peripheral blood. The CDR3 loop reads CASSVRQAASDTQYF. CDR3 DNA: TGTGCCAGCAGCGTCCGACAGGCCGCCTCAGATACGCAGTATTTT. Full variable domain (missing parts from reference TRBV9 and TRBJ2-3): DSGVTQTPKHLITATGQRVTLRCSPRSGDLSVYWYQQSLDQGLQFLIQYYNGEERAKGNILERFSAQQFPDLHSELNLSSLELGDSALYFCASSVRQAASDTQYFGPGTRLTVL.